This note documents a single TCR beta chain sequence. The sample belongs to a study of preoperative IRX-2 immunotherapy in early breast cancer. Only in-frame clones appear in the TCRdb table, and some are missing; sequencing was by immunoSEQ multiplex PCR. In the table there are about 23,000 clones, 75% to 90% of which are singletons. The V gene lost 6 bases and the J gene lost 8 bases, with 10 bases spanning the gap. The CDR3 loop spans 11 amino acids. Germline V gene sequence: CDR1 SQVTM, CDR2 ANQGSEA. As to treatment: preoperative locoregional IRX-2 cytokine immunotherapy. Patients received preoperative, locoregional IRX-2 cytokine immunotherapy in a phase Ib study.

This chain links TRBV29-1 with TRBJ1-4; D remains unclear. The receptor comes from a human donor with breast cancer. The sample consisted of tumor tissue, taken after IRX-2 immunotherapy. The CDR3 DNA reads as TGCAGCGTGGGGATAGGGGAAAAACTGTTTTTT. Translating gives CSVGIGEKLFF.